The T cell receptor beta chain under discussion was sequenced for a study of blood T cells in healthy people across ages. CDR3 length: 14 residues. V gave up 3 bases and J gave up 8 bases, with 13 bases separating them. The germline gives CDR1 MGHRA, CDR2 YSYEKL. With a J-beta primer mix and a sample-barcoded 5' primer, a second PCR ran about 7 to 12 cycles. TCRdb reprocessed the 5' RACE reads with MiXCR, giving one entry per CDR3 protein. The sample consists of some 670,000 distinct CDR3 sequences, around 52% of them appearing once. Concerning this clonotype itself: Its cognate antigen is unknown. A much larger clone lies a single base off, so this may be a read error.

Study results and caveats: Researchers deemed the diversity estimates from one million T cells underestimates.

The authors drew around 9.3 milliliters of peripheral blood from each donor. The sequenced sample was blood. The chain combines TRBV4-1 with TRBJ1-4; possible D gene TRBD1, 6 bases. This TCR was sampled from a woman of 80 years or more in good health. The CDR3: CASSQGRGREKLFF. CDR3 DNA: TGCGCCAGCAGCCAGGGACGGGGGCGAGAAAAACTGTTTTTT.